Below, 14 T cell receptor beta chains from the same sample are listed, as sequenced in a study of T cells in Graves' hyperthyroidism and ophthalmopathy (dated by TCRdb to between 2019 and 2020). Receptor amplification or capture employed multiplex PCR. The run used an Illumina HiSeq 2000. Amplification of TCR beta CDR3 regions was carried out from RNA transcripts. The first round of RT-PCR for the TCR CDR3 was performed with the HTBI primer set and the Qiagen OneStep RT-PCR kit. TCRdb reprocessing: public reads trimmed at Q25 with fastp, clones called with MiXCR, in-frame beta chains kept. Entries are consolidated by CDR3 protein sequence, retaining the most common genes and DNA. This sample holds under 450,000 distinct CDR3 sequences; 15% to 19% were observed only once. The biggest ten clones account for 13% to 15% of the sample. Material for sequencing was blood. These TCRs come from a woman aged 18-29 years with Graves' hyperthyroidism.

This clonotype was picked up a small number of times. The chain is built from TRBV20-1 and TRBJ2-3, with D possibly TRBD2 on 5 matching bases. The germline V gene has CDR1 DFQATT and CDR2 SNEGSKA (reference sequence). The CDR3 has 14 amino acids. Trimming took 1 base from V and 3 from J, leaving 11 bases between them. The CDR3 sequence: CSARAAEGTDTQYF. CDR3 coding DNA: TGCAGTGCTAGAGCGGCAGAGGGTACAGATACGCAGTATTTT.

This chain links TRBV6-4 with TRBJ2-3; the match to TRBD2 covers 8 bases. The germline CDR1 and CDR2 sequences are MRHNA and SNTAGT. After removal of 7 bases from V and 0 bases from J, the junction contained 6 bases not matched to a gene. The CDR3 is 15 amino acids. The CDR3 protein is CASTAGGLSTDTQYF. DNA of the CDR3: TGTGCCAGCACTGCGGGGGGCTTAAGCACAGATACGCAGTATTTT.

This clonotype showed up many times. J is TRBJ2-4 and V is TRBV28; 9 bases align to TRBD1. The CDR3 length is 15 residues. Trimming cost V 5 bases and J 8 bases; bases outside gene matches: 10. The germline V gene has CDR1 MDHEN and CDR2 SYDVKM. In nucleotides, the CDR3 is TGTGCCAGCAGTGGGGACAGGGCTTATAGGGACATTCAGTACTTC. Translation gives CASSGDRAYRDIQYF.

This clonotype was counted at least ten times. The V gene is TRBV24-1, the J gene TRBJ2-2; TRBD2 matches at 7 bases. Germline CDR1 and CDR2: KGHDR and SFDVKD. The V and J ends lost 3 bases and 4 bases, in that order; junction bases with no gene match: 7. CDR3 length equals 16 residues. In DNA form, the CDR3 reads TGTGCCACCAGTGATCCGGGGAGGGCCACCACCGGGGAGCTGTTTTTT. Protein: CATSDPGRATTGELFF.

This clonotype was detected ten times or more. The chain has TRBV27 and TRBJ2-5; D gene uncertain. Per the germline V gene, CDR1 is MNHEY and CDR2 is SMNVEV (reference sequence). The CDR3 is 12 amino acids. V lost 9 bases and J 1 base, leaving 9 bases between the germline ends. In DNA, the CDR3 is TGTGCCAGTGGATTACCCCAAGAGACCCAGTACTTC. Its translation is CASGLPQETQYF.

Ten or more counts support this clonotype. CDR3 loop: CASPVGRAGGELFF. CDR3 DNA: TGTGCCAGCCCCGTTGGCAGGGCTGGCGGGGAGCTGTTTTTT. The chain joins TRBV6-1 to TRBJ2-2; maybe TRBD1 (5 bases). The CDR3 loop spans 14 amino acids. V was shortened by 8 bases and J by 7 bases, with 17 bases between the two germline ends. Looked up from germline, CDR1 is MNHNS and CDR2 is SASEGT.

This chain connects TRBV7-2 to TRBJ1-2, with 7 nucleotides matching TRBD1. This CDR3 contains 14 residues. Germline V lookup: CDR1 SGHTA, CDR2 FQGNSA. The V segment lost 2 bases and the J segment 7 bases; nucleotides outside the gene matches: 7. CDR3 sequence (DNA): TGTGCCAGCAGCTTAATAACAGGGGCGCGTGGCTACACCTTC. Translating it yields CASSLITGARGYTF. Variable domain in full (rest from reference TRBV7-2 and TRBJ1-2): GAGVSQSPSNKVTEKGKDVELRCDPISGHTALYWYRQSLGQGLEFLIYFQGNSAPDKSGLPSDRFSAERTGGSVSTLTIQRTQQEDSAVYLCASSLITGARGYTFGSGTRLTVV.

The chain recombines TRBV29-1 with TRBJ1-4, with no clear D. V lost 4 bases to trimming and J lost 7 bases, with 13 bases between them. The germline gives CDR1 SQVTM, CDR2 ANQGSEA. The CDR3 sequence is 13 residues long. In nucleotides, the CDR3 is TGCAGCGTTGTACCCATTAGAAGTGAAAAACTGTTTTTT. It is translated as CSVVPIRSEKLFF.

This clonotype was counted many times. This chain links TRBV6-5 with TRBJ2-7; D is ambiguous. Trimming pared 1 base from V and 3 bases from J, leaving 13 bases between. CDR1 is MNHEY, CDR2 SVGAGI, per germline. This CDR3 spans 15 amino acids. The CDR3 DNA follows: TGTGCCAGCAGTTACTTCCTCGCGAACAGCTACGAGCAGTACTTC. The encoded protein is CASSYFLANSYEQYF.

This chain joins TRBV7-6 and TRBJ2-3; D is undetermined. Germline V gives CDR1 SGHVS, CDR2 FNYEAQ. V was clipped by 0 bases and J by 9 bases, with 10 bases between them. There are 13 residues in the CDR3. This CDR3 is CASSLARDKTQYF. The CDR3, as DNA: TGTGCCAGCAGCTTAGCGCGCGACAAGACGCAGTATTTT. Variable domain in full (rest from reference TRBV7-6 and TRBJ2-3): GAGVSQSPRYKVTKRGQDVALRCDPISGHVSLYWYRQALGQGPEFLTYFNYEAQQDKSGLPNDRFSAERPEGSISTLTIQRTEQRDSAMYRCASSLARDKTQYFGPGTRLTVL.

This clonotype was picked up many times. This chain links TRBV5-1 with TRBJ1-1; D not certain. Germline lookup yields CDR1 SGHRS and CDR2 YFSETQ. Trimming took 4 bases from V and 2 from J, leaving 9 bases between them. CDR3 length: 13 amino acids. CDR3 DNA: TGCGCCAGCAGCAGCCCACCTAACACTGAAGCTTTCTTT. It encodes CASSSPPNTEAFF. The complete variable domain, with remaining parts taken from reference TRBV5-1 and TRBJ1-1, reads KAGVTQTPRYLIKTRGQQVTLSCSPISGHRSVSWYQQTPGQGLQFLFEYFSETQRNKGNFPGRFSGRQFSNSRSEMNVSTLELGDSALYLCASSSPPNTEAFFGQGTRLTVV.

This clonotype was counted between two and nine times. The gene calls are TRBV3-1 and TRBJ1-2; tentatively, D is TRBD1 (6 bases). Germline CDR1 reads LGHDT; CDR2 reads YNNKEL (reference sequence). The CDR3 is 14 amino acids. V was shortened by 1 base and J by 5 bases, with 11 bases between the two germline ends. The CDR3 sequence is CASSQGAGAYGYTF. The CDR3 DNA sequence: TGTGCCAGCAGCCAAGGAGCGGGGGCGTATGGCTACACCTTC.

This clonotype was seen ten or more times. The chain links TRBV10-2 to TRBJ1-2; D might be TRBD1 (6 bases). The germline V and J ends were trimmed by 4 bases and 0 bases, with 9 bases remaining between them. This CDR3 is 14 amino acids long. CDR1 WSHSY and CDR2 SAAADI come from the germline V gene. The CDR3 is CASSGQDANYGYTF. CDR3 nucleotide sequence: TGCGCCAGCAGTGGACAGGATGCTAACTATGGCTACACCTTC.

In this sample, this clonotype turned up many times. The V and J genes are TRBV15 and TRBJ1-1; D is unclear. The CDR3 contains 15 residues. Germline V CDR1 and CDR2: LNHNV, YYDKDF (reference sequence). V was clipped by 1 base and J by 4 bases, with 13 bases between them. The CDR3 loop reads CATSRGDVPLTEAFF. For the CDR3, the DNA is TGTGCCACCAGCAGAGGTGACGTCCCTCTCACTGAAGCTTTCTTT.